Below are 10 T cell receptor beta chains sequenced from a single sample in a study of shared clonotypes between healthy human individuals (TCRdb year 2020). Library preparation employed the immunoSEQ multiplex PCR assay. TCRdb mirrors the immuneACCESS table, restricted to in-frame sequences. Some clones are absent from its copies; in checked studies, under half trace to an unresolved V gene, and the reason for the others is unknown. This sample has roughly 640,000 clones in its table, and around 74% of those were observed once. The top ten constitute less than 2% of the sample. The sequencing input was memory CD4+ T cells sorted from blood. The sample's cell subset or site label, in plain terms: CD45RA-negative fraction. These receptors were obtained from a woman in her 30s in good health.

The chain carries TRBV7-8 and TRBJ1-1; perhaps TRBD1 as D (5 bases). Trimming stripped 2 bases from V and 5 bases from J, with 15 bases between. CDR3 length equals 15 residues. Germline CDR1 and CDR2: SGHVS and FQNEAQ. The CDR3 spells CASSLLWGTGTEAFF. As DNA, the CDR3 is TGTGCCAGCAGCTTATTATGGGGCACGGGGACTGAAGCTTTCTTT.

The V call is TRBV11-2, the J call TRBJ2-3; the D call may be TRBD1 or TRBD2 (5 bases each). V was clipped by 4 bases and J by 6 bases, with 17 bases between them. Germline values: CDR1 SGHAT, CDR2 FQNNGV. This CDR3 is built from 15 residues. The CDR3 DNA reads TGTGCCAGCAGCTCGTACCGGGACCTCTTGGATACGCAGTATTTT. Residues: CASSSYRDLLDTQYF.

The chain uses TRBV28 and TRBJ1-4; D ambiguous. V lost 7 bases to trimming and J lost 5 bases, with 17 bases between them. CDR1 is MDHEN, CDR2 SYDVKM, per germline. There are 15 residues in the CDR3. DNA of the CDR3: TGTGCCAGCAATCCCCCTGGGCCTCTAAATGAAAAACTGTTTTTT. It is translated as CASNPPGPLNEKLFF.

The gene calls are TRBV6-5 and TRBJ2-7, with D perhaps TRBD2 (5 bases). Trimming shortened V by 6 bases and J by 0 bases, and 15 bases separated the two germline ends. CDR3 length: 15 amino acids. Per the germline V gene, CDR1 is MNHEY and CDR2 is SVGAGI. CDR3 sequence (DNA): TGTGCCAGCAGCCCACGGGGTCTGAGCTCCTACGAGCAGTACTTC. It encodes CASSPRGLSSYEQYF.

This chain links TRBV28 with TRBJ2-3, with a possible D match to TRBD2 (5 bases). The length of the CDR3 is 16 residues. The germline gives CDR1 MDHEN, CDR2 SYDVKM. V was shortened by 5 bases and J by 0 bases, with 15 bases between the two germline ends. The CDR3 protein is CASSRWEPSSTDTQYF. In nucleotides, the CDR3 is TGTGCCAGCAGTAGGTGGGAGCCCTCTAGCACAGATACGCAGTATTTT.

The genes are TRBV9 and TRBJ1-4; possible D gene TRBD1, 5 bases. CDR3 length equals 14 residues. CDR1 SGDLS and CDR2 YYNGEE come from the germline V gene. V was pared by 2 bases and J by 7 bases, with 12 bases between. The chain's CDR3 is CASSVQGEGEKLFF. The CDR3 region has the DNA TGTGCCAGCAGCGTCCAGGGAGAGGGTGAAAAACTGTTTTTT.

The chain carries TRBV2 and TRBJ1-5; 8 bases agree with TRBD1. Germline V gives CDR1 SNHLY, CDR2 FYNNEI. The CDR3 length is 15 residues. V shed 4 bases, J shed 3 bases, and the junction held 5 bases outside the gene matches. The CDR3 loop reads CASSGGQVANQPQHF. As DNA, the CDR3 is TGTGCCAGCAGTGGGGGACAGGTGGCCAATCAGCCCCAGCATTTT.

The sample holds one count of this clone. The chain has TRBV6-1 and TRBJ1-5; TRBD1 might be the D (5 bases). Trimming took off 6 bases at V and 5 bases at J, with 5 bases between the two ends. CDR1 MNHNS and CDR2 SASEGT come from the germline V gene. The CDR3 sequence is 11 residues long. In nucleotides, the CDR3 is TGTGCCAGCAGGGGGGATCAGCCCCAGCATTTT. It specifies CASRGDQPQHF.

The chain uses TRBV2 and TRBJ1-1; no clear D gene. Trimming took off 6 bases at V and 1 base at J, with 9 bases between the two ends. The germline V gene encodes CDR1 SNHLY and CDR2 FYNNEI. The CDR3 is 13 amino acids. Here the CDR3 reads CASRREQNTEAFF. In DNA form, the CDR3 reads TGTGCCAGCAGGAGGGAACAGAACACTGAAGCTTTCTTT.

This chain connects TRBV28 to TRBJ2-2; D is possibly TRBD2 (5 bases). The CDR3 consists of 13 residues. Per the germline V gene, CDR1 is MDHEN and CDR2 is SYDVKM. Trimming took 8 bases from V and 6 from J, leaving 13 bases between them. Written as DNA, the CDR3 is TGTGCCAGCCGGGCTAGGAGGTCCGGGGAGCTGTTTTTT. Its translation is CASRARRSGELFF.